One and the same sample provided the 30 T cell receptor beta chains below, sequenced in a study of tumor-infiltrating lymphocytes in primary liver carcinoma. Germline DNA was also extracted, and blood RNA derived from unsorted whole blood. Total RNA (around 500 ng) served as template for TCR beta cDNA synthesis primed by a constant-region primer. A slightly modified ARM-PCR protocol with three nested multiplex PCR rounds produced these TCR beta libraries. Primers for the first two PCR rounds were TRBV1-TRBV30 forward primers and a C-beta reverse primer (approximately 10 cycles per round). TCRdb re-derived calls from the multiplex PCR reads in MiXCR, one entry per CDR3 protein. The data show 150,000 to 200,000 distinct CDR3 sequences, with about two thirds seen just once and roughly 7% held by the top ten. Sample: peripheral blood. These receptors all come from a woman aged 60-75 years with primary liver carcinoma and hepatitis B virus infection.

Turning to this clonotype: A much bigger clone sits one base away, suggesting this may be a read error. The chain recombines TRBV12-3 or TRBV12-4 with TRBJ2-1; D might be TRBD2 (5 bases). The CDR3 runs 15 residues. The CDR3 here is CVSSLMGASYNEQFF. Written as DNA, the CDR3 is TGTGTCAGCAGTTTAATGGGAGCCTCCTACAATGAGCAGTTCTTC.

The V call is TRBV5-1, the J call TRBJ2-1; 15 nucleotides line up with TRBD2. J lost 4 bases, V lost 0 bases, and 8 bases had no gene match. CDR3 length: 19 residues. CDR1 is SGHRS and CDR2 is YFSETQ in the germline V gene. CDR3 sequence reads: CASSLGGPGLAGGYNEQFF. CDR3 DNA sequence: TGCGCCAGCAGCTTGGGGGGACCGGGACTAGCGGGAGGATACAATGAGCAGTTCTTC.

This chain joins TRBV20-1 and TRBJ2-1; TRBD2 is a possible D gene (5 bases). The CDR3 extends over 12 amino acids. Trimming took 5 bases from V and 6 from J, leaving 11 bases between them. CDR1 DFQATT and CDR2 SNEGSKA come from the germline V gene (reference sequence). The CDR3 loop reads CSAPRLANEQFF. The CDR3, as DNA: TGCAGTGCTCCCCGTCTAGCCAATGAGCAGTTCTTC.

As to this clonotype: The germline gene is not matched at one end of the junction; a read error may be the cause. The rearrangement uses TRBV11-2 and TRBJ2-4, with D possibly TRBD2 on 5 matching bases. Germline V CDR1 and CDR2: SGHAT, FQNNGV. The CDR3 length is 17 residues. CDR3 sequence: CASSLEGGGLAKNIEYF. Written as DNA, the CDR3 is TGCGCCAGCAGCTTAGAAGGCGGCGGTCTAGCCAAAAACATTGAGTACTTC. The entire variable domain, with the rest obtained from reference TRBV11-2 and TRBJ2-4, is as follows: EAGVAQSPRYKIIEKRQSVAFWCNPISGHATLYWYQQILGQGPKLLIQFQNNGVVDDSQLPKDRFSAERLKGVDSTLKIQPAKLEDSAVYLCASSLEGGGLAKNIEYFGAGTRLSVL.

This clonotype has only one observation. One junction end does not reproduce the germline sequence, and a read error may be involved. CDR3 loop: CASSEQGAEANVLTF. CDR3 sequence (DNA): TGTGCAAGCAGTGAACAGGGGGCTGAGGCCAACGTCCTGACTTTC. The rearrangement links TRBV6-1 to TRBJ2-6; TRBD1 aligns across 9 bases. CDR3 length equals 15 residues. The germline V gene has CDR1 MNHNS and CDR2 SASEGT.

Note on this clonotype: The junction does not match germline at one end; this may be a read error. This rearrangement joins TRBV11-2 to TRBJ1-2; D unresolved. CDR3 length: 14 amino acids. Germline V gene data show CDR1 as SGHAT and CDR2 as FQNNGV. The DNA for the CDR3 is TGTGCCATCAGCAAAGCCGGGATAGGGCTCGGCTACACCTTC. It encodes CAISKAGIGLGYTF.

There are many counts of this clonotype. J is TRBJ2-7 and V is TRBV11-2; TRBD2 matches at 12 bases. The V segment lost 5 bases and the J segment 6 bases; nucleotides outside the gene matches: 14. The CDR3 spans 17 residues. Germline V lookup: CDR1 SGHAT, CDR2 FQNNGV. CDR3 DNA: TGTGCCAGCAGCCAACTAGGAGGACTAGCGGGATCGGGCGAGCAGTACTTC. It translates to CASSQLGGLAGSGEQYF.

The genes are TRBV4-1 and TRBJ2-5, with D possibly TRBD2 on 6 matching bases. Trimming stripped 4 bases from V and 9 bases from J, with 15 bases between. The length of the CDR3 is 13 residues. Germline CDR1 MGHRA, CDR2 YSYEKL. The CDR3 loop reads CASSRGNWEAQYF. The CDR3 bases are TGCGCCAGCAGCCGAGGGAACTGGGAGGCCCAGTACTTC.

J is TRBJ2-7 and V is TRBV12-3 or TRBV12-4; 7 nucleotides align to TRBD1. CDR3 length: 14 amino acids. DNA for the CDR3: TGTGCTGGCAGCCGACAGGGTTTCATCCACGAGCAGTACTTC. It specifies CAGSRQGFIHEQYF.

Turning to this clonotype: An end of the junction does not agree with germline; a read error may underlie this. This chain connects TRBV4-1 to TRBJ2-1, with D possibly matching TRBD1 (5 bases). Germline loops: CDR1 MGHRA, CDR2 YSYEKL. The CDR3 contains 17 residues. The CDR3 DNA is TGCGCCAGCAGCCTCACACATGGGGCTGGGTTATACAATGAACAGTTCTTC. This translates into CASSLTHGAGLYNEQFF.

DNA of the CDR3: TGTGCCAGCAGCGCACCGGGACTCCCCAACCAAGAGACCCAGTACTTC. Translated: CASSAPGLPNQETQYF. This sequence joins TRBV7-2 and TRBJ2-5, with D possibly matching TRBD2 (6 bases). CDR1 is SGHTA and CDR2 is FQGNSA in the germline V gene. V was shortened by 5 bases and J by 0 bases, with 16 bases between the two germline ends. The CDR3 has 16 residues. The full variable domain, with the rest looked up from reference TRBV7-2 and TRBJ2-5, is GAGVSQSPSNKVTEKGKDVELRCDPISGHTALYWYRQSLGQGLEFLIYFQGNSAPDKSGLPSDRFSAERTGGSVSTLTIQRTQQEDSAVYLCASSAPGLPNQETQYFGPGTRLLVL.

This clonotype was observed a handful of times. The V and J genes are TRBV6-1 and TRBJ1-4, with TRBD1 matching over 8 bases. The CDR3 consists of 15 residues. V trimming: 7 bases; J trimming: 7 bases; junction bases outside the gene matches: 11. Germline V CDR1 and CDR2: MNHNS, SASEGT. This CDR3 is CASTTQGQASEKLFF. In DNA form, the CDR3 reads TGTGCCAGCACCACCCAGGGACAGGCCAGTGAAAAACTGTTTTTT.

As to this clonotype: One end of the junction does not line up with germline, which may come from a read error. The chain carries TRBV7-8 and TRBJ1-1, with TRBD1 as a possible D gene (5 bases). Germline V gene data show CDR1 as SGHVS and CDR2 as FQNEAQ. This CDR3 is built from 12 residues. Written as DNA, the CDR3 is TGTGCCAACAGCTTAGGGGTGGGTGAAACTTTCTTT. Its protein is CANSLGVGETFF. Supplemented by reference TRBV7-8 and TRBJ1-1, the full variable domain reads GAGVSQSPRYKVAKRGQDVALRCDPISGHVSLFWYQQALGQGPEFLTYFQNEAQLDKSGLPSDRFFAERPEGSVSTLKIQRTQQEDSAVYLCANSLGVGETFFGQGTRLTVV.

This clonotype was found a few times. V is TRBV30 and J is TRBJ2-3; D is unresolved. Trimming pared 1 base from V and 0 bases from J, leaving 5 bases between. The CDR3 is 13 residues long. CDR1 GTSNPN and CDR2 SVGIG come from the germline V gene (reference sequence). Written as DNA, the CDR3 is TGTGCCTGGAGTGGAATAAGCACAGATACGCAGTATTTT. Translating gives CAWSGISTDTQYF. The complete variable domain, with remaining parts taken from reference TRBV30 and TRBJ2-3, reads SQTIHQWPATLVQPVGSPLSLECTVEGTSNPNLYWYRQAAGRGLQLLFYSVGIGQISSEVPQNLSASRPQDRQFILSSKKLLLSDSGFYLCAWSGISTDTQYFGPGTRLTVL.

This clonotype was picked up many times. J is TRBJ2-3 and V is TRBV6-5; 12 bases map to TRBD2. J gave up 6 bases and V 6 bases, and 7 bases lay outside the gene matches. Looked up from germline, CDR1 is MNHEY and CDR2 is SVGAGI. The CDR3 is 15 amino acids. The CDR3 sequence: CASRGLAGFIDTQYF. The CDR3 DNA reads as TGTGCCAGCAGAGGACTAGCGGGATTTATTGATACGCAGTATTTT.

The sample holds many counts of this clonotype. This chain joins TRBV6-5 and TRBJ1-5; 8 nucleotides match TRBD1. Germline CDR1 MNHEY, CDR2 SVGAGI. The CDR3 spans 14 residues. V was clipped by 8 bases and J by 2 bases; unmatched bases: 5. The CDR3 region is CASRRTGRNQPQHF. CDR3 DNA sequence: TGTGCCAGCCGGAGGACAGGGCGCAATCAGCCCCAGCATTTT.

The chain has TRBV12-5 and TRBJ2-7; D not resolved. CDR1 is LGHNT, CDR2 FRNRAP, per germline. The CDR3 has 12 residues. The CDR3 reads CASRLGTYEQYF. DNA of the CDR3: TGTGCCAGTCGTTTGGGGACCTACGAGCAGTACTTC.

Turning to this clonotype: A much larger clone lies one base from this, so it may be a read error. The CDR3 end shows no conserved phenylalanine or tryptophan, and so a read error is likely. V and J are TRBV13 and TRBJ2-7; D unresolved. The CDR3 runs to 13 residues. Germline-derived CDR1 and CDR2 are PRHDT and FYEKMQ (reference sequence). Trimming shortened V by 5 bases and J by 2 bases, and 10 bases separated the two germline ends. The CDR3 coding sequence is TGTGCCAGCAGCCCCAGCCATACCTACGAGCAGTACTTA. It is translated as CASSPSHTYEQYL.

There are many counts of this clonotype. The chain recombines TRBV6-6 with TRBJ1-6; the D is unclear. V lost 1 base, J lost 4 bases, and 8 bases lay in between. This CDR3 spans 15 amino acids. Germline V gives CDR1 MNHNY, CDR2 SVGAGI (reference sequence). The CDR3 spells CASSYLDGYNSPLHF. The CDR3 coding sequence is TGTGCCAGCAGTTACTTGGACGGATATAATTCACCCCTCCACTTT.

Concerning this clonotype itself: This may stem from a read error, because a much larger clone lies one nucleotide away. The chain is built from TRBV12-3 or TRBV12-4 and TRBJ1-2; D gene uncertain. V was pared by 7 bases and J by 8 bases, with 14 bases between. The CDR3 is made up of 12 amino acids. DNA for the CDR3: TGTGCCAGCACCAACCAATGGGTCGGCTACACCTTC. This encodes CASTNQWVGYTF.

CDR3 protein: CASSLLGQRYQETQYF. The CDR3 region has the DNA TGCGCCAGCAGCTTACTTGGACAGAGGTACCAAGAGACCCAGTACTTC. This chain links TRBV5-1 with TRBJ2-5; a possible D gene is TRBD1 (6 bases). From germline, CDR1 is SGHRS and CDR2 YFSETQ. V gave up 2 bases and J gave up 0 bases, with 14 bases separating them. The CDR3 consists of 16 residues.

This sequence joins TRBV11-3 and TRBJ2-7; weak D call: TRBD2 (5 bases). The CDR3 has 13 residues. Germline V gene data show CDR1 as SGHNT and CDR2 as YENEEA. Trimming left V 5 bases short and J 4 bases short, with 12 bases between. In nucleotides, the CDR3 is TGTGCCAGCAGCAAGGAGCAGCGGTACGAGCAGTACTTC. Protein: CASSKEQRYEQYF. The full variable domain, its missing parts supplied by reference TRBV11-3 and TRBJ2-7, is EAGVVQSPRYKIIEKKQPVAFWCNPISGHNTLYWYLQNLGQGPELLIRYENEEAVDDSQLPKDRFSAERLKGVDSTLKIQPAELGDSAVYLCASSKEQRYEQYFGPGTRLTVT.

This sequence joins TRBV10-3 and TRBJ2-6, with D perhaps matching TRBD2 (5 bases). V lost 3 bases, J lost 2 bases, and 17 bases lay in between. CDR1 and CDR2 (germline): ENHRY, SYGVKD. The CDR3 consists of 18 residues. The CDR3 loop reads CAISEGTRENPGANVLTF. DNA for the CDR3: TGTGCCATCAGTGAAGGTACGAGGGAGAACCCTGGGGCCAACGTCCTGACTTTC.

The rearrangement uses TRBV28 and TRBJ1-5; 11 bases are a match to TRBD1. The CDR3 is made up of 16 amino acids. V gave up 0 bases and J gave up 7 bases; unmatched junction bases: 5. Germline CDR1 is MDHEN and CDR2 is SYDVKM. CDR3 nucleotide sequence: TGTGCCAGCAGTTTATGGCGGACAGGGGGCGGGCAGCCCCAGCATTTT. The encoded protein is CASSLWRTGGGQPQHF.

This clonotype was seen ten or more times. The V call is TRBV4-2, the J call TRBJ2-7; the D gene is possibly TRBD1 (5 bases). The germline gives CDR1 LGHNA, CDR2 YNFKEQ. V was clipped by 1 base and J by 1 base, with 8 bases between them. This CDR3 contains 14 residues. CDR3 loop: CASSQGGGSYEQYF. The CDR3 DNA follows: TGTGCCAGCAGCCAAGGGGGCGGTTCCTACGAGCAGTACTTC.

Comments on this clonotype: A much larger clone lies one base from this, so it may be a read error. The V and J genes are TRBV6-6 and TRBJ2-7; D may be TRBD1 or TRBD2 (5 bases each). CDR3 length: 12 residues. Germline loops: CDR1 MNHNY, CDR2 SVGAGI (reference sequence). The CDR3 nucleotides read TGTGCCATCGGACGGGGCTCCTACGAGGAGTACTTC. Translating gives CAIGRGSYEEYF.

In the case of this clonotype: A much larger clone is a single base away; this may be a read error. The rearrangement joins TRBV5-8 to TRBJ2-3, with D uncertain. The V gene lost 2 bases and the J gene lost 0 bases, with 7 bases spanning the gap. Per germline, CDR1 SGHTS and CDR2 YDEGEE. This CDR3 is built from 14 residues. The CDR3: CASSFGHSTDTQYF. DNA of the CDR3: TGTGCCAGCAGCTTTGGCCATAGCACAGATACGCAGTATTTT. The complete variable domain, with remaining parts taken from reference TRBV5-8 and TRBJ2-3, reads EAGVTQSPTHLIKTRGQQATLRCSPISGHTSVYWYQQALGLGLQFLLWYDEGEERNRGNFPPRFSGRQFPNYSSELNVNALELEDSALYLCASSFGHSTDTQYFGPGTRLTVL.

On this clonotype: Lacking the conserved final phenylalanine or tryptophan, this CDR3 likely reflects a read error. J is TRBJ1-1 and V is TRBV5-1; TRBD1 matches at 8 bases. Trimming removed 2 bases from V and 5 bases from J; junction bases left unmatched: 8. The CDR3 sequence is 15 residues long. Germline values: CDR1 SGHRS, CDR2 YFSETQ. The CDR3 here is CASSFRQGAWTEAFL. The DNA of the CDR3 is TGCGCCAGCAGCTTCCGGCAGGGGGCTTGGACTGAAGCTTTCCTT.

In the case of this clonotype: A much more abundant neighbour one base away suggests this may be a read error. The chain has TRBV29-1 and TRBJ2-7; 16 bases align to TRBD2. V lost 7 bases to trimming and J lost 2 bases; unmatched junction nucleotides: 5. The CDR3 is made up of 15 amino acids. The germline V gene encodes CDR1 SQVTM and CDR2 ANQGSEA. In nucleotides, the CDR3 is TGCAGCGCTGGGACTAGCGGGAGGGGGACCTACGAGCAGTACTTC. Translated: CSAGTSGRGTYEQYF.

The CDR3 DNA reads as TGTGCCAGCAGCTCAGACCCCGTCTTCATATCTTGGGCGGGGATGGAAGGTCATCCCGATCAGTTCTTC. This codes for CASSSDPVFISWAGMEGHPDQFF. The genes are TRBV7-8 and TRBJ2-1; tentative D call: TRBD2 (6 bases). V dropped 4 bases and J dropped 13 bases, with 47 bases sitting between them. Germline assignment: CDR1 SGHVS and CDR2 FQNEAQ. This CDR3 is 23 amino acids long.